The following is a TCR beta chain sequence with its context. TCRdb's table, derived via immunoSEQ multiplex PCR, lists solely in-frame clones and lacks some. The sample has about 110,000 clones; 85% are singletons. This sample was taken from a study of radiotherapy plus CTLA-4 blockade in lung cancer. The germline gives CDR1 LNHDA, CDR2 SQIVND (reference sequence). V shed 5 bases and J shed 0 bases, with 11 bases lying between them. The CDR3 contains 15 residues. The sequences come from peripheral blood, collected from a patient treated with radiotherapy plus ipilimumab. The chain recombines TRBV19 with TRBJ1-3; a weak D match, TRBD1 (6 bases). This TCR derives from a human donor with non-small cell lung cancer that progressed on radiotherapy plus ipilimumab. Some clones in this sample may be carry-over from other donors' samples. Here the CDR3 reads CASSETGNSGNTIYF. Here the CDR3 DNA reads TGTGCCAGTAGTGAGACAGGAAACTCTGGAAACACCATATATTTT. The complete variable domain, with remaining parts taken from reference TRBV19 and TRBJ1-3, reads DGGITQSPKYLFRKEGQNVTLSCEQNLNHDAMYWYRQDPGQGLRLIYYSQIVNDFQKGDIAEGYSVSREKKESFPLTVTSAQKNPTAFYLCASSETGNSGNTIYFGEGSWLTVV.